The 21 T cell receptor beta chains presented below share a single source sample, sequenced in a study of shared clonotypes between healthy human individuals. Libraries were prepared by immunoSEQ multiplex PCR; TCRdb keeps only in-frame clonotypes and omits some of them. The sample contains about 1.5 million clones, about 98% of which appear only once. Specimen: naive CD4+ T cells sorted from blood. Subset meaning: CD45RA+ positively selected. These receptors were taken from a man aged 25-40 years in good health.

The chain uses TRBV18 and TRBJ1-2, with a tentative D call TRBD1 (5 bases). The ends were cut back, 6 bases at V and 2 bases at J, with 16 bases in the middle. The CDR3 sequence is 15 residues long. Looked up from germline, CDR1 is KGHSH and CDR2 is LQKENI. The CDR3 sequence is CASSPKTDTNYGYTF. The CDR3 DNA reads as TGTGCCAGCTCGCCTAAGACAGACACGAACTATGGCTACACCTTC. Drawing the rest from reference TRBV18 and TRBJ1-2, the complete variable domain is NAGVMQNPRHLVRRRGQEARLRCSPMKGHSHVYWYRQLPEEGLKFMVYLQKENIIDESGMPKERFSAEFPKEGPSILRIQQVVRGDSAAYFCASSPKTDTNYGYTFGSGTRLTVV.

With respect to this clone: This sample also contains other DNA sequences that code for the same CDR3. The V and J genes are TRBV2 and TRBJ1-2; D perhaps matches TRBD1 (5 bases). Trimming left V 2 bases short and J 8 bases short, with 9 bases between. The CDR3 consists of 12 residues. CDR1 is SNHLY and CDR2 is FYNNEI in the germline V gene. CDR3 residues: CASSEMGGGYTF. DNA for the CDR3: TGTGCCAGCAGTGAAATGGGGGGAGGCTACACCTTC.

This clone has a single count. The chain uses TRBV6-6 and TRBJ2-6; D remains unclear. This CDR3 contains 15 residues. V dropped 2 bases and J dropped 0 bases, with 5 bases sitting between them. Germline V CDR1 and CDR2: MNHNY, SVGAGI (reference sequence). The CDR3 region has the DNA TGTGCCAGCAGTTACACGAACTCTGGGGCCAACGTCCTGACTTTC. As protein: CASSYTNSGANVLTF.

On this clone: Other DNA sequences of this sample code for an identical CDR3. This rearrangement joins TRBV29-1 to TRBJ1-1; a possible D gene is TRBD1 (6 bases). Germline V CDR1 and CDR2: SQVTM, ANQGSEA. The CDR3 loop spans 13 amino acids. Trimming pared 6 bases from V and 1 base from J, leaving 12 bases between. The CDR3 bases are TGCAGCGTCTTCCGGGACACGAACACTGAAGCTTTCTTT. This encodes CSVFRDTNTEAFF.

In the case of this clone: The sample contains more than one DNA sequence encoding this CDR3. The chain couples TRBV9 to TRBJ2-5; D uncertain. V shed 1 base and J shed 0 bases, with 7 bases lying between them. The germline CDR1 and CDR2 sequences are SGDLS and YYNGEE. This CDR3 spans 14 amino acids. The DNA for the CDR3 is TGTGCCAGCAGCGTACTCGCCAACCAAGAGACCCAGTACTTC. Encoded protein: CASSVLANQETQYF. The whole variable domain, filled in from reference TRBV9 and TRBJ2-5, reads DSGVTQTPKHLITATGQRVTLRCSPRSGDLSVYWYQQSLDQGLQFLIQYYNGEERAKGNILERFSAQQFPDLHSELNLSSLELGDSALYFCASSVLANQETQYFGPGTRLLVL.

CDR3 nucleotide sequence: TGTGCCAGCTCACCTCAGAGGGAGGGGGCGAACACCGGGGAGCTGTTTTTT. It codes for CASSPQREGANTGELFF. This chain connects TRBV18 to TRBJ2-2; a weak D match, TRBD2 (7 bases). The CDR3 has 17 amino acids. Germline lookup yields CDR1 KGHSH and CDR2 LQKENI. Deletions cut 3 bases from V and 0 bases from J, with 14 bases between.

Written as DNA, the CDR3 is TGTGCCAGCAGCTTAGTTGCAGGGTCAGAGACCCAGTACTTC. Protein: CASSLVAGSETQYF. V gene TRBV11-3 combines with J gene TRBJ2-5, with TRBD1 as a possible D gene (5 bases). The germline V gene encodes CDR1 SGHNT and CDR2 YENEEA. CDR3 length: 14 residues. V lost 1 base, J lost 4 bases, and 10 bases lay in between.

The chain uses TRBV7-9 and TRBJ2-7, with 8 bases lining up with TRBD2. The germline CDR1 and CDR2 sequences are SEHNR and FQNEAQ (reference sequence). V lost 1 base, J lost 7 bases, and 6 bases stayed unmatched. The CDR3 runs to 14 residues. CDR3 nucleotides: TGTGCCAGCAGCTTAGAGGTAGCGGGACATGAGCAGTACTTC. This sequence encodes CASSLEVAGHEQYF.

For the CDR3, the DNA is TGTGCCACTAACAGGGGAAACACAGATACGCAGTATTTT. It specifies CATNRGNTDTQYF. The V and J genes are TRBV7-9 and TRBJ2-3; 7 nucleotides line up with TRBD1. Germline lookup yields CDR1 SEHNR and CDR2 FQNEAQ (reference sequence). This CDR3 has 13 residues. Trimming cost V 10 bases and J 2 bases; bases outside gene matches: 6.

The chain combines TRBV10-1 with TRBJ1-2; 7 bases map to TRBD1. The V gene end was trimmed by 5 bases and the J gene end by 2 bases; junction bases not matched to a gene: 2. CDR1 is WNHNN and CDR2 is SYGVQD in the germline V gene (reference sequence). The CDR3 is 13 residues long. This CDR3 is CASSPGQNYGYTF. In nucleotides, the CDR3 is TGCGCCAGCAGTCCGGGACAGAACTATGGCTACACCTTC.

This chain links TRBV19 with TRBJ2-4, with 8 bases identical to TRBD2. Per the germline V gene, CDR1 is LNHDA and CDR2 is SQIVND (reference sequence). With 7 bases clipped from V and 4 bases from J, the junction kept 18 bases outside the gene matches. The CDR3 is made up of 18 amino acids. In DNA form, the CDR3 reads TGTGCCAGTAACACTGGGACGGGACTAGGAGGGTTTAAAAACATTCAGTACTTC. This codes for CASNTGTGLGGFKNIQYF.

CDR3 loop: CASSLGYTGELFF. The CDR3, as DNA: TGTGCCAGCAGCTTAGGCTACACCGGGGAGCTGTTTTTT. This sequence joins TRBV7-9 and TRBJ2-2, with D unclear. Trimming took off 1 base at V and 3 bases at J, with 3 bases between the two ends. The V gene's germline CDR1 is SEHNR and CDR2 FQNEAQ (reference sequence). CDR3 length: 13 residues.

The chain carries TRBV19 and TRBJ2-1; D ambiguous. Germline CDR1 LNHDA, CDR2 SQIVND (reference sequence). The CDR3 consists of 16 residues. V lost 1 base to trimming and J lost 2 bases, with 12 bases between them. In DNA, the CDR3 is TGTGCCAGTAGTATAGGATCATCATTAACCTACAATGAGCAGTTCTTC. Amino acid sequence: CASSIGSSLTYNEQFF.

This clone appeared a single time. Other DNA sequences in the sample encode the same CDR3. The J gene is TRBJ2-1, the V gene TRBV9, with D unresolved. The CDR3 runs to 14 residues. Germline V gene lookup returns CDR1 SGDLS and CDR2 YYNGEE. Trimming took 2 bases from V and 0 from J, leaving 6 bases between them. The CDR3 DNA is TGTGCCAGCAGCGTCGATAGCTCCTACAATGAGCAGTTCTTC. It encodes CASSVDSSYNEQFF.

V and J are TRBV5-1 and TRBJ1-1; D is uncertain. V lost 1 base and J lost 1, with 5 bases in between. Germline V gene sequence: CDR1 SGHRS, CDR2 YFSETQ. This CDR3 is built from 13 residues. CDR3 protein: CASSLLWNTEAFF. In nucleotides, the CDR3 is TGCGCCAGCAGCTTGTTGTGGAACACTGAAGCTTTCTTT.

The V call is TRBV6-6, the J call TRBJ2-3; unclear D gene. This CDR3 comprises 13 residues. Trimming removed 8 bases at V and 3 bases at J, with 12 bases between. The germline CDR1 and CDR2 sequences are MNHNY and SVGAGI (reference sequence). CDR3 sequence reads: CASRVFFTDTQYF. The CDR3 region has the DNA TGTGCCAGCCGTGTTTTTTTTACAGATACGCAGTATTTT.

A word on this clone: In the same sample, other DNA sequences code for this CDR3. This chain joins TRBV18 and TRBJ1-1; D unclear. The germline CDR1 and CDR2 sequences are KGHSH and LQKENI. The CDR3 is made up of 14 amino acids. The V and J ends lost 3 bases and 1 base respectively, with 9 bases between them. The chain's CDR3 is CASSPFEGNTEAFF. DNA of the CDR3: TGTGCCAGCTCACCGTTTGAAGGGAACACTGAAGCTTTCTTT.

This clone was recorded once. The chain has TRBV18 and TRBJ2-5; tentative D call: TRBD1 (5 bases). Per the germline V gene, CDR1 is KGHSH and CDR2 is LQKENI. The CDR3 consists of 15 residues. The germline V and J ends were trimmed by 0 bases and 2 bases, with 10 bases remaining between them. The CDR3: CASSPPRTRQETQYF. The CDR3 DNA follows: TGTGCCAGCTCACCACCCAGGACACGACAAGAGACCCAGTACTTC.

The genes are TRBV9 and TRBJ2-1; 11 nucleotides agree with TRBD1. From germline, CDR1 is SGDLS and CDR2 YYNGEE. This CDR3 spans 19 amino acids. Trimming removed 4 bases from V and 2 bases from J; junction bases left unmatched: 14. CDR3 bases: TGTGCCAGCAGCTCTTGGACAGGGGGCGTAGGGCGGCCCTACAATGAGCAGTTCTTC. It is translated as CASSSWTGGVGRPYNEQFF.

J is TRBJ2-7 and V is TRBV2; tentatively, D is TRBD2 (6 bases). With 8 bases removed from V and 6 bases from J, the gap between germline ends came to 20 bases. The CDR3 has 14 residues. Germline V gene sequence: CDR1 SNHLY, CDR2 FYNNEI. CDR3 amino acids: CASERGLLALEQYF. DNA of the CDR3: TGTGCCAGCGAACGGGGACTGTTGGCCCTCGAGCAGTACTTC.

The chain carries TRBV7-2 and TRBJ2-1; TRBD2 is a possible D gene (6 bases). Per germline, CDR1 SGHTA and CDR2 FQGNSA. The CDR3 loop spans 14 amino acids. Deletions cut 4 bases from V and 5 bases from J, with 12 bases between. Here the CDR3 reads CASSWRREHNEQFF. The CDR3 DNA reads TGTGCCAGCAGCTGGCGCCGGGAGCACAATGAGCAGTTCTTC.